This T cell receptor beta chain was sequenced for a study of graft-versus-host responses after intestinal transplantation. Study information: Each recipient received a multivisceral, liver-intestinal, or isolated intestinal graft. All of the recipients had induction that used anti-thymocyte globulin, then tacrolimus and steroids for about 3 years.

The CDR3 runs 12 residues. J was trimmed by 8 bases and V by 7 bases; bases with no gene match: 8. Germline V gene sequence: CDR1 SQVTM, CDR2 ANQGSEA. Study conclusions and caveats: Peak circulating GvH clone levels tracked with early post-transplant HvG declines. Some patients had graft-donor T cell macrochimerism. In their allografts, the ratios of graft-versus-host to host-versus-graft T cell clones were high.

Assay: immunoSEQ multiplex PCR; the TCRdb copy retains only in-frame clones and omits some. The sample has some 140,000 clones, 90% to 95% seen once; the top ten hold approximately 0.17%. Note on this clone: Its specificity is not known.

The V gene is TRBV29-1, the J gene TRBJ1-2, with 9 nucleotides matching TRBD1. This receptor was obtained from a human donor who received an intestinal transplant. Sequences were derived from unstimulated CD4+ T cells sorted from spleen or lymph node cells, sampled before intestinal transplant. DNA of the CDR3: TGCAGCGGACGGACAGGGGACGGGGGCTACACCTTC. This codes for CSGRTGDGGYTF.